This T cell receptor (beta chain) emerged from a study of cytomegalovirus exposure and HLA in healthy donors (dated by TCRdb to about 2017). As for the study more broadly: According to an earlier analysis of several hundred of the donors, about 179 million T cells yielded some 110 million unique TCR beta sequences and about 300 Gb of sequence data. A later analysis re-analyzed previously published TCR beta repertoires from 660 or so donors and added high-resolution HLA genotyping to study TCR occurrence patterns. To predict cytomegalovirus infection status, the study brought together high-throughput TCR immunosequencing, statistical association of individual TCRs with disease status, and machine learning. In a later genetic analysis, genome-wide SNP genotypes for 398 of the 666 donors were used, and that subset was treated as a discovery cohort. Besides the first cohort of roughly 660 subjects, a separate validation cohort made up of over 100 different subjects was used. Typing coverage differed by locus: A, B, C, DRB1 and DQB1 were typed in about 629-640 donors, DQA1 in 500 to 550, DPA1 in some 600, and DPB1 in just under 490. An early release that covered about 600 HLA-typed donors contained around 330 gigabases of sequencing data and 85 million to 100 million unique TCR sequences. In an earlier analysis of 500 to 650 of the donors, high-throughput TCR beta sequencing was used to judge whether each TCR beta V gene segment behaved as functional or pseudogenic. The later analysis used no new phenotypic data to find candidate immune exposures, relying instead on TCR beta sequences and their occurrence across donors. All discovery cohort repertoires had been generated using a single sequencing platform. Of the approximately 400 genotyped donors, approximately 80% fell in the genetic ancestry cluster associated with self-reported Caucasian donors. HLA typing covered class I and class II loci at four-digit resolution. The study aimed to test whether signatures of past pathogen exposure could be identified by cataloging public T cell receptors. A handful of DR-DQ haplotypes were handled as single units for association and clustering because linkage in the cohort was strong. Donor age, sex, ethnicity and CMV serostatus were compiled alongside the repertoire data. On average, around 230,000 unique TCR beta nucleotide sequences were sequenced per donor among 398 genotyped donors of the cohort, with roughly 18% of those sequences being non-productive. Using immunosequencing, the study profiled T cell repertoires from about 650 subjects and related those repertoires to cytomegalovirus serostatus.

The study at large found these results: Most CMV-associated TCR beta chains appeared to be HLA-restricted in a later analysis, and the HLA associations seemed to be driven largely by CMV exposure. The authors suggested that the approach could potentially be generalized to other disease states and immunological phenotypes. In a later analysis, several top co-occurrence clusters were reported to appear linked to parvovirus B19, influenza, CMV and Epstein-Barr virus. The classifier was reported to diagnose cytomegalovirus status with high specificity and sensitivity in both the original and validation cohorts. Some IMGT-functional V segments, including TRBV6-2 and TRBV6-3, could not be distinguished by the 87-base-pair reads and were therefore excluded. Roughly uniform sequencing depth across donors was assumed in presence/absence analyses, although this assumption may not hold. In a later analysis, TCR association rates were found to vary across HLA loci, with the most associated TCRs seen for DRB1 alleles and the fewest for HLA-C alleles. The study listed 170 or so TCR beta chains as associated with cytomegalovirus. In a later analysis, around 17,000 TCR beta sequences were associated with specific HLA alleles at a false discovery rate of 0.05. Only TCR beta chains were sequenced in this cohort, and the absence of alpha or paired-chain data limited detectable features. In a later genetic analysis, fewer N-insertions in productive TCRs were reported among donors in an Asian-associated ancestry cluster than the roughly 700-donor mean. In vitro tests confirmed that a few of the cytomegalovirus-associated TCR beta chains recognize cytomegalovirus antigens. CMV serostatus was the only immune exposure information available for the cohort. In an earlier analysis of 587 of the donors, most TCR beta V segments appeared in productive rearrangements about 87% or about 30% of the time, broadly matching IMGT annotations. An association between a missense DCLRE1C variant and V-gene and J-gene trimming of TCR beta chains was found in a later genetic analysis and replicated in an independent cohort. When HLA alleles, especially DR and DQ, strongly co-occurred, TCR associations were difficult to assign to individual alleles. A cluster of highly shared sequence variants was judged likely to represent a technical artifact of the sequencing pipeline. Correlated functional status among segregating V segments might reflect linkage disequilibrium, but an unknown experimental factor could not be ruled out. In a later analysis, HLA-associated TCR beta chains showed more clonal expansion and lower generation probabilities than non-associated chains that were equally common. Because HLA typing was unavailable for some donors at each locus, only the typed subset was used in association tests. A further reported finding was that TCR beta sequences accurately predicted the HLA-A and HLA-B alleles for most subjects in the first cohort. Across donors, most TCR sequences were observed very rarely, whereas some public TCRs were present in many individuals. Because counts were too low, roughly 17 rarely observed V segments, including chromosome 9 orphons, were left out of the earlier analysis of 587 of the donors.

Remarks on this clone: Which antigen it targets is not known. Per-base quality was not reported, and no clone a single base away is much larger than it.

The cohort consisted of 650 to 700 healthy bone marrow donors. Cohort members were all nominally healthy when sampled, although unrecorded immune exposures were likely present. The donor was CMV seropositive and was included in the group of almost 300 seropositive cohort members. Every donor gave a peripheral blood sample, and the peripheral blood mononuclear cells from that sample were used for TCR beta sequencing. Genomic DNA was extracted from the blood cell samples with the Qiagen DNeasy Blood Extraction Kit. Libraries were made using the immunoSEQ multiplex PCR assay. A mixture of 60 forward primers for TCR Vbeta segments and 13 reverse primers for TCR Jbeta segments was used in the multiplex PCR. A multiplex PCR assay on genomic DNA amplified the CDR3 region of rearranged TCR beta genes. The amplified TCR beta libraries were sequenced on the Illumina HiSeq System as 87-base-pair reads. In the authors' own workflow: A later analysis counted 65 million to 90 million unique TCR beta chains across the 650 to 700 repertoires, and around 9.9 million of these chains were shared by at least two donors. Raw reads were error-corrected and collapsed into unique sequences by a nearest-neighbor algorithm in which closely related sequences were merged to remove PCR and sequencing errors. CDR3 sequences were aligned to IMGT reference sequences to assign V, D and J gene segments. For a sequence to be retained, at least a six-nucleotide match to both a V gene segment and a J gene segment was required. A rearrangement was called productive if the CDR3 had no stop codons and remained in frame with V and J, and every other rearrangement was called non-productive. Following IMGT convention, CDR3 was defined as the stretch from the second conserved V-encoded cysteine up to the conserved J-encoded phenylalanine. In an earlier analysis of more than 550 of the donors, sequences lacking an unambiguous match to a single V gene segment were excluded. In an earlier analysis of around 600 of the donors, V segments were called functional above 56.7% productive rearrangements and were called segregating when the between-donor standard deviation exceeded 5%. To diagnose cytomegalovirus status from the catalog of TCR beta chain sequences, a statistical classification framework was built. In a later analysis, V and J genes were assigned by comparing TCR nucleotide sequences against IMGT/GENE-DB human TR gene sequences. A later analysis assigned CDR3 sequences and most-parsimonious VDJ recombination scenarios with the TCRdist pipeline. In a later analysis, each TCR beta chain was defined by its CDR3 amino acid sequence together with its V-gene family, and reads without a unique V-gene family were excluded. A later analysis removed several hundred highly shared, low-generation-probability nucleotide sequences to deal with suspected cross-contamination and a sequencing artifact. A later analysis calculated a clonal expansion index for each public chain from normalized within-repertoire ranks of inferred template counts. Generation probabilities in a later analysis came from a VDJ recombination model fitted to out-of-frame rearrangements, and those results were checked against IGoR. In a later analysis, hypergeometric tests were used to score TCR-TCR, TCR-HLA and TCR-CMV co-occurrence, with a repertoire-size bias correction applied to TCR pairs. False discovery rates were estimated in a later analysis by permuting HLA or CMV assignments 20 times. In a later analysis, co-occurring TCRs were grouped with DBSCAN, and TCRdist sequence similarity was added when clustering was performed within HLA-allele-positive subsets. Repertoires with fewer than 30,000 or more than 120,000 public chains were left out of co-occurrence clustering, as were a handful of repertoires with anomalous nucleotide sharing. Drawn from immuneACCESS, this table holds only the in-frame rearrangements with V and J called that TCRdb kept. Clones are partly lost; checked studies trace under half to an unresolved V gene and leave the rest unexplained. V, J and clone size are those of that table, while D and trimming were read from the DNA. This sample lists around 130,000 clones; 84% were detected once. The ten largest account for approximately 3.1% of the sample.

Cut back by 1 base and 0 bases, the V and J ends lie 10 bases apart. CDR1 and CDR2 (MGHRA, YSYEKL) derive from the germline V gene. The CDR3 starts with the cysteine, ends with the phenylalanine, and has 17 residues. CDR3 DNA only is kept here, 51 bases in frame from base 1. The specimen sequenced was PBMCs. The TCR sequence derives from a woman between 18 and 29 years old in good health and CMV-seropositive. This chain is built from TRBV4-1 and TRBJ1-6; no confident D gene assignment can be made. Here the CDR3 is given as CASSQVPGSSYNSPLHF. DNA sequence: TGCGCCAGCAGCCAAGTACCAGGATCCTCCTATAATTCACCCCTCCACTTT.